The sequence of this T cell receptor beta chain was determined in a study of identical twins. A note on this clonotype: Its antigen is unknown.

Unique molecular identifiers were present on the cDNA, which also gained a universal primer site by template switching. MiXCR, run by TCRdb on the 5' RACE reads, gives a single entry per CDR3 protein. Found here are 1.5 million to 2 million distinct CDR3 sequences, about 30% of them singletons; the top ten hold roughly 0.3%. Overall study results and limits: Monozygotic twins shared more out-of-frame TCR alpha than recombination models predicted.

This TCR derives from a newborn girl in good health. The sequencing sample was made of cord blood.

The CDR3 region has the DNA TGTGCCAGCAGCGCCCGACTAGCGGAAAGCACAGATACGCAGTATTTT. Its translation: CASSARLAESTDTQYF. The V call is TRBV21-1, the J call TRBJ2-3; the D call TRBD2 from the table was never checked on the DNA. TRBV21-1 is annotated as a pseudogene. The CDR3 totals 16 residues.